These 10 T cell receptor beta chains were sequenced from one sample in a study of cytomegalovirus exposure and HLA in healthy donors (dated by TCRdb to 2016 to 2017). Library preparation employed the immunoSEQ multiplex PCR assay. For the multiplex PCR, a mixture combining 60 forward primers for TCR Vbeta segments and 13 reverse primers for TCR Jbeta segments was used. The clones in this table, taken by TCRdb from immuneACCESS, are in-frame only. Not every clone is retained; where verified, under half of the shortfall comes from an unresolved V gene, and the cause of the rest is unknown. Across this sample there are about 170,000 clones, with approximately 81% seen only once. The ten biggest clones cover approximately 1.5% of the sample. What was sequenced was PBMCs. The receptors here all came from a male donor in good health and CMV-seronegative.

The V and J genes are TRBV6-4 and TRBJ1-1; D gene ambiguous. The CDR3 is 15 amino acids. Germline V gene sequence: CDR1 MRHNA, CDR2 SNTAGT. Deletions cut 4 bases from V and 3 bases from J, with 15 bases between. Here the CDR3 reads CASSVQERMDTEAFF. CDR3 coding DNA: TGTGCCAGCAGTGTTCAGGAAAGGATGGACACTGAAGCTTTCTTT.

The chain has TRBV9 and TRBJ1-5; 7 nucleotides align to TRBD1. The CDR3 covers 15 residues. Trimming removed 0 bases from V and 6 bases from J; junction bases left unmatched: 6. From germline, CDR1 is SGDLS and CDR2 YYNGEE. This chain's CDR3 is CASSVGGGAGQPQHF. CDR3 in DNA: TGTGCCAGCAGCGTAGGAGGGGGCGCGGGTCAGCCCCAGCATTTT. The full variable domain, in which reference TRBV9 and TRBJ1-5 provide the parts outside the CDR3, is DSGVTQTPKHLITATGQRVTLRCSPRSGDLSVYWYQQSLDQGLQFLIQYYNGEERAKGNILERFSAQQFPDLHSELNLSSLELGDSALYFCASSVGGGAGQPQHFGDGTRLSIL.

The V and J genes are TRBV5-6 and TRBJ2-1; 11 nucleotides align to TRBD1. Germline CDR1 SGHDT, CDR2 YYEEEE. The CDR3 loop spans 17 amino acids. V lost 6 bases to trimming and J lost 4 bases; unmatched junction nucleotides: 12. Here the CDR3 DNA reads TGTGCCAGCACCAACCTCCCCGGGACAGGGGGTTACAATGAGCAGTTCTTC. Protein: CASTNLPGTGGYNEQFF.

The chain employs TRBV11-2 and TRBJ2-3; D perhaps matches TRBD2 (7 bases). V was shortened by 4 bases and J by 6 bases, with 14 bases between the two germline ends. This CDR3 has 14 amino acids. Looked up from germline, CDR1 is SGHAT and CDR2 is FQNNGV. DNA of the CDR3: TGTGCCAGCAGCTCCCGGGGGGCGAGGGATACGCAGTATTTT. It specifies CASSSRGARDTQYF.

The gene calls are TRBV25-1 and TRBJ2-1, with 7 bases aligning to TRBD1. Germline CDR1 is MGHDK and CDR2 is SYGVNS. V shed 6 bases and J 5 bases; nucleotides not matched to a gene: 7. This CDR3 is 14 amino acids long. The CDR3 protein is CASRLGGGNNEQFF. Here the CDR3 DNA reads TGTGCCAGCAGACTAGGGGGCGGAAACAATGAGCAGTTCTTC.

As to this clone: Other DNA sequences from this sample encode an identical CDR3 as well. This chain links TRBV7-6 with TRBJ2-5; D is possibly TRBD1 (6 bases). From germline, CDR1 is SGHVS and CDR2 FNYEAQ. Trimming took off 3 bases at V and 5 bases at J, with 16 bases between the two ends. The CDR3 is made up of 15 amino acids. CDR3 coding DNA: TGTGCCAGCAGCTTGGGGCAGGGGTTACGGGAGACCCAGTACTTC. Translation gives CASSLGQGLRETQYF.

This sequence joins TRBV5-1 and TRBJ2-3; 16 bases align to TRBD2. V shed 4 bases, J shed 3 bases, and the junction held 5 bases outside the gene matches. The CDR3 has 17 residues. Germline CDR1 SGHRS, CDR2 YFSETQ. The CDR3 bases are TGCGCCAGCAGCCGGGGACTAGCGGGGGGGCCAACAGATACGCAGTATTTT. As protein: CASSRGLAGGPTDTQYF.

The chain couples TRBV19 to TRBJ1-4; 7 bases line up with TRBD1. J lost 8 bases, V lost 5 bases, and 20 bases had no gene match. Germline V gene lookup returns CDR1 LNHDA and CDR2 SQIVND (reference sequence). This CDR3 spans 18 amino acids. The CDR3 DNA reads as TGTGCCAGTAGTTGGAGCATCGTTCAAGACAGGGTGAGCGAAAAACTGTTTTTT. Translation: CASSWSIVQDRVSEKLFF.

The chain uses TRBV30 and TRBJ1-3; 7 bases are a match to TRBD1. The CDR3 runs to 17 residues. Germline V gene sequence: CDR1 GTSNPN, CDR2 SVGIG (reference sequence). J lost 0 bases, V lost 4 bases, and 12 bases had no gene match. The CDR3 DNA reads as TGTGCCTGGAAAGGGGGACAGATCCAAAACTCTGGAAACACCATATATTTT. Translation: CAWKGGQIQNSGNTIYF.

This chain uses TRBV29-1 with TRBJ2-4; no clear D gene. The CDR3 covers 12 residues. V was clipped by 5 bases and J by 8 bases, with 13 bases between them. Germline V gene sequence: CDR1 SQVTM, CDR2 ANQGSEA. CDR3 in amino acids: CSVNQPGDIQYF. The CDR3 DNA follows: TGCAGCGTTAATCAACCTGGAGACATTCAGTACTTC.